A selection of T cell receptor beta chains follows, all from one sample in a study of glioma-infiltrating T cells after dendritic cell vaccination. Libraries were prepared by immunoSEQ multiplex PCR; TCRdb keeps only in-frame clonotypes and omits some of them. The data contain just over 95,000 clones, about four fifths of them seen just once; the ten biggest clones take up around 5.4%. This sample comprised blood, obtained before dendritic cell vaccination. These receptors all stem from a human donor with glioblastoma. The CDR3 runs from the conserved cysteine through the conserved F or W. A D gene is named only where the DNA matches it firmly. Clone sizes are given selectively: once, few, many, or a class where the clone is expanded.

D gene: .; J gene: TRBJ1-2; clone size: .; V gene: TRBV6-1; CDR3 DNA: TGTGCCAGCAGTGAAGGCGCAGGCGCCTGGGTCGGCTACACCTTC; CDR3 protein: CASSEGAGAWVGYTF
D gene: .; J gene: TRBJ1-1; clone size: .; V gene: TRBV6-5; CDR3 DNA: TGTGCCAGCATCCCCGGGACTTTCAGTTCTGAAGCTTTCTTT; CDR3 protein: CASIPGTFSSEAFF
D gene: .; J gene: TRBJ1-1; clone size: .; V gene: TRBV5-1; CDR3 DNA: TGCGCCAGCAGCGCCACACAGGGTTGGGCGAACACTGAAGCTTTCTTT; CDR3 protein: CASSATQGWANTEAFF
D gene: TRBD2; J gene: TRBJ2-7; clone size: .; V gene: TRBV5-4; CDR3 DNA: TGTGCCAGCAGCTTGGCCGGGGGGGGTCCCTACGAGCAGTACTTC; CDR3 protein: CASSLAGGGPYEQYF
D gene: TRBD2; J gene: TRBJ2-1; clone size: .; V gene: TRBV7-3; CDR3 DNA: TGTGCCAGCAGCCTTGGGGCTAGCGGAAACAATGAGCAGTTCTTC; CDR3 protein: CASSLGASGNNEQFF
D gene: TRBD2; J gene: TRBJ2-3; clone size: .; V gene: TRBV5-4; CDR3 DNA: TGTGCCAGCAGCTTGACTAGCGGGAGCACAGATACGCAGTATTTT; CDR3 protein: CASSLTSGSTDTQYF
D gene: .; J gene: TRBJ1-5; clone size: .; V gene: TRBV5-1; CDR3 DNA: TGCGCCAGCAGCCCTACACCAGGGGGCAATCAGCCCCAGCATTTT; CDR3 protein: CASSPTPGGNQPQHF
D gene: .; J gene: TRBJ1-2; clone size: .; V gene: TRBV5-1; CDR3 DNA: TGCGCCAGCAGAGGGCCGGAGGACTATGGCTACACCTTC; CDR3 protein: CASRGPEDYGYTF
D gene: .; J gene: TRBJ2-7; clone size: .; V gene: TRBV13; CDR3 DNA: TGTGCCAGCAGCTCGTCGACTATCTCCTACGAGCAGTACTTC; CDR3 protein: CASSSSTISYEQYF
D gene: TRBD1; J gene: TRBJ1-2; clone size: .; V gene: TRBV6-6; CDR3 DNA: TGTGCCAGCTCGAAGGGGGGGACAGGGAACGGCTACACCTTC; CDR3 protein: CASSKGGTGNGYTF
D gene: .; J gene: TRBJ2-3; clone size: .; V gene: TRBV7-8; CDR3 DNA: TGTGCCAGCAGCTTATACCGGGATACGCAGTATTTT; CDR3 protein: CASSLYRDTQYF
D gene: TRBD1; J gene: TRBJ1-6; clone size: .; V gene: TRBV7-2; CDR3 DNA: TGTGCCAGCAGCCCCCTGACAGGGGGTAATTCACCCCTCCACTTT; CDR3 protein: CASSPLTGGNSPLHF
D gene: TRBD1; J gene: TRBJ1-1; clone size: .; V gene: TRBV14; CDR3 DNA: TGTGCCAGCAGCCACCCTGGAGGGTCCTGGACAGGGGTTGGTGAAGCTTTCTTT; CDR3 protein: CASSHPGGSWTGVGEAFF
D gene: TRBD1; J gene: TRBJ2-7; clone size: .; V gene: TRBV28; CDR3 DNA: TGTGCCAGCAACCAACCCAGGGGGCGCAAGTACGAGCAGTACTTC; CDR3 protein: CASNQPRGRKYEQYF
D gene: .; J gene: TRBJ2-3; clone size: few; V gene: TRBV2; CDR3 DNA: TGTGCCAGCAGTCCCCCTGGACTCCGCACAGATACGCAGTATTTT; CDR3 protein: CASSPPGLRTDTQYF
D gene: .; J gene: TRBJ1-5; clone size: once; V gene: TRBV12-1; CDR3 DNA: TGCAGGTGGACGGGGTTCAATCAGCCCCAGCATTTT; CDR3 protein: CRWTGFNQPQHF
D gene: TRBD1; J gene: TRBJ1-2; clone size: .; V gene: TRBV28; CDR3 DNA: TGTGCCAGCAATAGAGGACAGGGGGGCCTGAGAAGGGGCTACACCTTC; CDR3 protein: CASNRGQGGLRRGYTF
D gene: .; J gene: TRBJ2-7; clone size: once; V gene: TRBV5-8; CDR3 DNA: TGTGCCAGCAGCGCCCTAGCCGTACGAGGGCAGTACTTC; CDR3 protein: CASSALAVRGQYF
D gene: TRBD1; J gene: TRBJ1-2; clone size: few; V gene: TRBV5-1; CDR3 DNA: TGCGCCAGCAGCTTGGAACAGGGGGCAAATGGCTACACCTTC; CDR3 protein: CASSLEQGANGYTF
D gene: TRBD1; J gene: TRBJ2-3; clone size: few; V gene: TRBV29-1; CDR3 DNA: TGCAGCGTCACCGGGACAGGGGGAGGCACAGATACGCAGTATTTT; CDR3 protein: CSVTGTGGGTDTQYF
D gene: .; J gene: TRBJ1-3; clone size: .; V gene: TRBV25-1; CDR3 DNA: TGTGCCAGCAGTCCCTTCCAGGGCCGCTCTGGAAACACCATATATTTT; CDR3 protein: CASSPFQGRSGNTIYF
D gene: TRBD1; J gene: TRBJ2-7; clone size: few; V gene: TRBV7-2; CDR3 DNA: TGTGCCAGCAGCGGATTGACAGGGCTCTACGAGCAGTACTTC; CDR3 protein: CASSGLTGLYEQYF
D gene: TRBD1; J gene: TRBJ1-1; clone size: .; V gene: TRBV30; CDR3 DNA: TGTGCCTGGGACAGGGGGATGAACACTGAAGCTTTCTTT; CDR3 protein: CAWDRGMNTEAFF
D gene: TRBD2; J gene: TRBJ2-1; clone size: .; V gene: TRBV23-1; CDR3 DNA: TGCGCCAGCAGTCAATGGGAACAGGCTGGAGCGGGGGCGTCCTACAATGAGCAGTTCTTC; CDR3 protein: CASSQWEQAGAGASYNEQFF
D gene: .; J gene: TRBJ1-6; clone size: few; V gene: TRBV9; CDR3 DNA: TGTGCCAGCAGCGTTGGATCACAGGGTACCGCTTCACCCCTCCACTTT; CDR3 protein: CASSVGSQGTASPLHF
D gene: .; J gene: TRBJ2-1; clone size: .; V gene: TRBV19; CDR3 DNA: TGTGCCAGTAGTAGCTATACCAATGAGCAGTTCTTC; CDR3 protein: CASSSYTNEQFF
D gene: TRBD1; J gene: TRBJ1-2; clone size: .; V gene: TRBV2; CDR3 DNA: TGTGCCAGCAGTTACCGACAGGGGTATGGCTACACCTTC; CDR3 protein: CASSYRQGYGYTF
D gene: TRBD1; J gene: TRBJ1-1; clone size: .; V gene: TRBV2; CDR3 DNA: TGTGCCAGCCATATGATTGACAGGGGGCCCACTGAAGCTTTCTTT; CDR3 protein: CASHMIDRGPTEAFF
D gene: .; J gene: TRBJ1-3; clone size: .; V gene: TRBV15; CDR3 DNA: TGTGCCACCAGCACAACAGGGATTTCTGGAAACACCATATATTTT; CDR3 protein: CATSTTGISGNTIYF
D gene: TRBD1; J gene: TRBJ2-1; clone size: .; V gene: TRBV18; CDR3 DNA: TGTGCCAGCTCACGGGACAGCTCCTACAATGAGCAGTTCTTC; CDR3 protein: CASSRDSSYNEQFF
D gene: TRBD1; J gene: TRBJ2-5; clone size: .; V gene: TRBV7-9; CDR3 DNA: TGTGCCAGCAGCTCACCGGGACAGGGGCCCCAGTACTTC; CDR3 protein: CASSSPGQGPQYF
D gene: .; J gene: TRBJ1-3; clone size: .; V gene: TRBV30; CDR3 DNA: TGTGCCTGGAGTGTACGGGGGGGAGGATCTGGAAACACCATATATTTT; CDR3 protein: CAWSVRGGGSGNTIYF
D gene: .; J gene: TRBJ1-5; clone size: .; V gene: TRBV9; CDR3 DNA: TGTGCCAGCAGCGTAACATCACACGAGGGCCAGCCCCAGCATTTT; CDR3 protein: CASSVTSHEGQPQHF
D gene: .; J gene: TRBJ2-3; clone size: .; V gene: TRBV11-2; CDR3 DNA: TGTGCCAGCAGCTTTATCGCAGATACGCAGTATTTT; CDR3 protein: CASSFIADTQYF
D gene: .; J gene: TRBJ2-7; clone size: .; V gene: TRBV7-2; CDR3 DNA: TGTGCCAGCAGCTCTTACCTACAAACAGGGACCGAGCAGTACTTC; CDR3 protein: CASSSYLQTGTEQYF
D gene: .; J gene: TRBJ1-2; clone size: .; V gene: TRBV5-3; CDR3 DNA: TGTGCCAGAAGCCAACCCCCCACACAGGGTGGTCCCAACTATGGCTACACCTTC; CDR3 protein: CARSQPPTQGGPNYGYTF
D gene: TRBD2; J gene: TRBJ2-1; clone size: .; V gene: TRBV28; CDR3 DNA: TGTGCCAGCAGTTCGCTCCTAGCGGGAATTGAACCAATCGGCTACAATGAGCAGTTCTTC; CDR3 protein: CASSSLLAGIEPIGYNEQFF
D gene: .; J gene: TRBJ1-1; clone size: .; V gene: TRBV2; CDR3 DNA: TGTGCCAGCAGTGATGGTACAGACCTTTGGAACACTGAAGCTTTCTTT; CDR3 protein: CASSDGTDLWNTEAFF
D gene: .; J gene: TRBJ1-1; clone size: .; V gene: TRBV5-1; CDR3 DNA: TGCGCCAGCAGCCCGGGGGGGCTAGAAGCTTTCTTT; CDR3 protein: CASSPGGLEAFF